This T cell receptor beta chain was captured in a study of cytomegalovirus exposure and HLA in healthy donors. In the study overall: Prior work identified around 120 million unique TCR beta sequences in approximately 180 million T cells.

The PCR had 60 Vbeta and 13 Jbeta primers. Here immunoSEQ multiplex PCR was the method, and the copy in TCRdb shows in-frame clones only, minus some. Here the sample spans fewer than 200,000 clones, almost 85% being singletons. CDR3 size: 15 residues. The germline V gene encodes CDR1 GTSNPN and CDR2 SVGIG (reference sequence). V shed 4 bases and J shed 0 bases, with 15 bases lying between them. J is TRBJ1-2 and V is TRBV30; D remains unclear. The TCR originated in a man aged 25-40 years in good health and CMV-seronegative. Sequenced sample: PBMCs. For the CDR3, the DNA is TGTGCCTGGATAGCGATCGGCTTTTCTAACTATGGCTACACCTTC. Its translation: CAWIAIGFSNYGYTF.